A single sample is the source of the 16 T cell receptor beta chains below, sequenced in a study of blood T cell repertoires in COVID-19. Produced via immunoSEQ multiplex PCR; TCRdb's table is partial and in-frame only. The sample contains roughly 100,000 clones, roughly 81% of which appear only once. The source material was peripheral blood. The receptors shown here come from a man in his forties or fifties with active or convalescent COVID-19.

This clone was detected a few times. The chain combines TRBV19 with TRBJ1-1, with D hard to call. The V gene lost 5 bases and the J gene lost 0 bases, with 13 bases spanning the gap. CDR3 size: 15 residues. Looked up from germline, CDR1 is LNHDA and CDR2 is SQIVND (reference sequence). The CDR3 loop reads CASSPETALNTEAFF. CDR3 sequence (DNA): TGTGCCAGTAGTCCGGAGACGGCCTTGAACACTGAAGCTTTCTTT.

The V call is TRBV6-2 or TRBV6-3, the J call TRBJ1-5; the match to TRBD1 covers 7 bases. Trimming cost V 0 bases and J 2 bases; bases outside gene matches: 4. The CDR3 is 16 amino acids. Germline CDR1 and CDR2: MNHEY and SVGEGT. CDR3 DNA: TGTGCCAGCAGTTACTCGACAGGGTTGGGCAATCAGCCCCAGCATTTT. Protein product: CASSYSTGLGNQPQHF.

The V gene is TRBV6-5, the J gene TRBJ2-5; perhaps TRBD2 as D (5 bases). Germline V gives CDR1 MNHEY, CDR2 SVGAGI. CDR3 length: 15 amino acids. Trimming removed 3 bases from V and 5 bases from J, with 16 bases in between. CDR3 nucleotides: TGTGCCAGCAGTTATAGGACTCGGCGTGGGGAGACCCAGTACTTC. Amino acid sequence: CASSYRTRRGETQYF.

This clone was counted between two and nine times. The rearrangement joins TRBV25-1 to TRBJ2-5, with D possibly TRBD2 on 6 matching bases. Trimming took 2 bases from V and 2 from J, leaving 6 bases between them. Germline values: CDR1 MGHDK, CDR2 SYGVNS. The CDR3 covers 13 residues. The chain's CDR3 is CASSEAGQETQYF. The CDR3 region has the DNA TGTGCCAGCAGTGAAGCGGGGCAAGAGACCCAGTACTTC.

The rearrangement joins TRBV9 to TRBJ2-5; 9 bases match TRBD2. V gave up 4 bases and J gave up 4 bases; unmatched junction bases: 11. The CDR3 has 16 residues. Germline V gene data show CDR1 as SGDLS and CDR2 as YYNGEE. The CDR3 reads CASSSDVVSGGETQYF. CDR3 sequence (DNA): TGTGCCAGCAGCTCAGACGTGGTTAGCGGGGGAGAGACCCAGTACTTC.

V usage is TRBV29-1 and J usage is TRBJ1-5; D gene ambiguous. V lost 7 bases to trimming and J lost 6 bases, with 16 bases between them. Germline V CDR1 and CDR2: SQVTM, ANQGSEA. This CDR3 has 13 amino acids. CDR3 in amino acids: CSAEGSDGQPQHF. DNA of the CDR3: TGCAGCGCCGAGGGATCGGACGGTCAGCCCCAGCATTTT.

The J gene is TRBJ2-1, the V gene TRBV5-1; TRBD2 matches 9 bases. Germline V gene lookup returns CDR1 SGHRS and CDR2 YFSETQ. The CDR3 loop spans 18 amino acids. V lost 3 bases, J lost 2 bases, and 12 bases stayed unmatched. CDR3 bases: TGCGCCAGCAGCTCACCCGTCACCGGGACTAGCACCTACAATGAGCAGTTCTTC. As protein: CASSSPVTGTSTYNEQFF.

The J gene is TRBJ1-6, the V gene TRBV27; D gene unclear. The germline gives CDR1 MNHEY, CDR2 SMNVEV (reference sequence). V lost 2 bases and J 1 base, leaving 6 bases between the germline ends. The CDR3 extends over 15 amino acids. The CDR3 coding sequence is TGTGCCAGCAGTTTAGGAGGGTCCTATAATTCACCCCTCCACTTT. The encoded protein is CASSLGGSYNSPLHF.

The genes are TRBV2 and TRBJ1-1; D remains unclear. The germline gives CDR1 SNHLY, CDR2 FYNNEI. Trimming cost V 8 bases and J 4 bases, with 14 bases left between them. There are 13 residues in the CDR3. The CDR3 loop is CASFREEGTEAFF. CDR3 DNA: TGTGCCAGCTTCCGGGAAGAGGGCACTGAAGCTTTCTTT.

For this clone: Additional DNA sequences in this sample encode the identical CDR3. The chain joins TRBV7-3 to TRBJ1-2; D is uncertain. The CDR3 runs to 11 residues. V was clipped by 5 bases and J by 8 bases, with 9 bases between them. From germline, CDR1 is SGHTA and CDR2 FQGTGA. Written as DNA, the CDR3 is TGTGCCAGCAGCCGGGGAGGAGGCTACACCTTC. Translation: CASSRGGGYTF.

As DNA, the CDR3 is TGCGCCAGCAGCTTTGGGGAGGGCGATGAGCAGTTCTTC. This encodes CASSFGEGDEQFF. This chain links TRBV5-1 with TRBJ2-1, with 7 bases matching TRBD2. This CDR3 contains 13 residues. Germline assignment: CDR1 SGHRS and CDR2 YFSETQ. The V and J ends lost 2 bases and 8 bases, in that order; junction bases with no gene match: 4.

V gene TRBV7-9 combines with J gene TRBJ1-2; D is possibly TRBD1 (6 bases). Germline V CDR1 and CDR2: SEHNR, FQNEAQ (reference sequence). CDR3 length: 16 amino acids. V gave up 5 bases and J gave up 7 bases, with 23 bases separating them. The CDR3 reads CASSVTGSQLSLGYTF. The CDR3 DNA is TGTGCCAGCAGCGTAACAGGGTCTCAACTCTCCCTTGGCTACACCTTC.

The chain employs TRBV5-5 and TRBJ1-1, with D perhaps TRBD1 (6 bases). Germline V gene lookup returns CDR1 SGHKS and CDR2 YYEKEE (reference sequence). The CDR3 extends over 14 amino acids. V dropped 4 bases and J dropped 4 bases, with 14 bases sitting between them. The CDR3 region is CASSRTGSVTEAFF. The CDR3 region has the DNA TGTGCCAGCAGCCGAACAGGGTCGGTCACTGAAGCTTTCTTT.

V is TRBV12-5 and J is TRBJ2-3; no reliable D call. CDR3 length equals 12 residues. The V end lost 4 bases, the J end lost 2 bases, and 4 bases lay between the germline ends. Per the germline V gene, CDR1 is LGHNT and CDR2 is FRNRAP. CDR3 in DNA: TGTGCTAGTGGTTCCAACACAGATACGCAGTATTTT. It yields the protein CASGSNTDTQYF.

The gene calls are TRBV10-1 and TRBJ1-1, with 7 bases identical to TRBD1. Losses at the gene ends were 4 bases for V and 7 bases for J; bases not matched to a gene: 12. This CDR3 is built from 15 residues. CDR1 and CDR2 from the germline V gene are WNHNN and SYGVQD (reference sequence). In nucleotides, the CDR3 is TGCGCCAGCAGTGTAGGGGGCAGGAGGGTGATTGAAGCTTTCTTT. Translating it yields CASSVGGRRVIEAFF.

The CDR3 loop reads CATSRGQVVSGNTIYF. CDR3 DNA sequence: TGTGCCACCAGCAGGGGACAGGTCGTCTCTGGAAACACCATATATTTT. V is TRBV15 and J is TRBJ1-3; 8 bases are shared with TRBD1. J lost 0 bases, V lost 3 bases, and 4 bases had no gene match. The V gene's germline CDR1 is LNHNV and CDR2 YYDKDF (reference sequence). The CDR3 runs to 16 residues.